The source of this TCR beta chain is a study of blood T cell repertoires in COVID-19. Turning to the study itself: Researchers got acute and convalescent COVID-19 samples from the United States, Italy and Spain. Nucleic acid was either cDNA or gDNA, and it came from T cells, B-cell-depleted T cells, or PBMCs.

Here immunoSEQ multiplex PCR was the method, and the copy in TCRdb shows in-frame clones only, minus some. The sample has about 190,000 clones; just under 85% are singletons. From germline, CDR1 is MDHEN and CDR2 SYDVKM. V lost 3 bases and J lost 1, with 10 bases in between. The CDR3 is 15 residues long. Material for sequencing was peripheral blood. This chain uses TRBV28 with TRBJ1-5; TRBD1 is a possible D gene (6 bases). The TCR comes from a woman in her sixties or seventies with active or convalescent COVID-19. The CDR3 nucleotides read TGTGCCAGCAGTTTCCGGGGGGCGAGCAATCAGCCCCAGCATTTT. This translates into CASSFRGASNQPQHF. Based on the CDR3 plus reference TRBV28 and TRBJ1-5, the full variable domain is DVKVTQSSRYLVKRTGEKVFLECVQDMDHENMFWYRQDPGLGLRLIYFSYDVKMKEKGDIPEGYSVSREKKERFSLILESASTNQTSMYLCASSFRGASNQPQHFGDGTRLSIL.